Shown below are 30 T cell receptor beta chains from a single sample sequenced in a study of T cell clonality in common variable immunodeficiency. The assay was immunoSEQ multiplex PCR, and TCRdb's table has in-frame clones only and misses some. The sample has under 45,000 clones, none seen only once. The sequenced sample consisted of peripheral blood mononuclear cells. The receptor source for this set is a person aged 18 to 75 in good health.

This clone showed up many times. Read coverage stops 3 residues before the CDR3 terminus; the germline J gene supplies the remainder. The chain has TRBV30 and TRBJ2-3, with 10 bases identical to TRBD2. J was trimmed by 2 bases and V by 0 bases; bases with no gene match: 2. The CDR3 is made up of 15 amino acids. Germline lookup yields CDR1 GTSNPN and CDR2 SVGIG (reference sequence). The CDR3 protein is CAWSVLAGSTDTQYF. The sequenced CDR3 bases are TGTGCCTGGAGTGTACTAGCGGGATCCACAGATACG.

This clone came up many times. CDR3 region: CSANGITRAETQYF. Incomplete CDR3 DNA: TGCAGTGCTAACGGAATTACTAGAGCGGAGACC. The chain couples TRBV20-1 to TRBJ2-5; D might be TRBD2 (5 bases). The CDR3 end is not reached by the read, which stops 3 residues before it; the germline J gene fills it in. Between the trimmed V and J ends, which lost 4 bases and 5 bases, there was a span of 17 bases. The CDR3 runs 14 residues. Germline values: CDR1 DFQATT, CDR2 SNEGSKA (reference sequence).

This clone was found many times. The CDR3 extends 3 residues past the end of the read, so its final part is completed from the germline J gene. The chain has TRBV5-1 and TRBJ1-1; 8 bases map to TRBD1. V was clipped by 2 bases and J by 1 base; unmatched bases: 4. The germline V gene encodes CDR1 SGHRS and CDR2 YFSETQ. The CDR3 spans 15 residues. The DNA read from the CDR3 is TGCGCCAGCAGCTTCGGGGACAGGAGGAACACTGAA. The encoded protein is CASSFGDRRNTE. In full, the CDR3 reads CASSFGDRRNTEAFF. The variable domain in full, completed from reference TRBV5-1 and TRBJ1-1, reads KAGVTQTPRYLIKTRGQQVTLSCSPISGHRSVSWYQQTPGQGLQFLFEYFSETQRNKGNFPGRFSGRQFSNSRSEMNVSTLELGDSALYLCASSFGDRRNTEAFFGQGTRLTVV.

This clone occurred a few times. The read finishes 3 residues shy of the CDR3 end, and the germline J gene is used to complete it. The chain is built from TRBV7-2 and TRBJ1-2; D perhaps matches TRBD1 (5 bases). The CDR3 runs to 13 residues. Germline values: CDR1 SGHTA, CDR2 FQGNSA. CDR3 protein: CASSPPGLRTYTF. CDR3 bases read: TGTGCCAGCAGCCCGCCGGGACTGCGTACA.

Remarks on this clone: From the germline J gene comes the end of the CDR3, since the read stops 3 residues before it. The chain is built from TRBV5-1 and TRBJ1-1; D may be TRBD1 (5 bases). V lost 6 bases to trimming and J lost 6 bases, with 15 bases between them. Germline V gene sequence: CDR1 SGHRS, CDR2 YFSETQ. The CDR3 runs to 13 residues. The CDR3 DNA, read in part, is TGCGCCAGCAAAATCGGGGGTTTCGCTGAA. This translates into CASKIGGFAE. The whole CDR3 region reads CASKIGGFAEAFF.

This clone was observed many times. The CDR3 bases that were read are TGTGCCAGTAGTGCGTGGACAGGGATAGGAAGCAATCAGCCC. Its protein product is CASSAWTGIGSNQP. The entire CDR3 protein is CASSAWTGIGSNQPQHF. This chain uses TRBV19 with TRBJ1-5, with 8 nucleotides matching TRBD1. From the germline J gene comes the end of the CDR3, since the read stops 3 residues before it. The trim removed 5 bases at V and 1 base at J, leaving 10 bases unmatched. Looked up from germline, CDR1 is LNHDA and CDR2 is SQIVND (reference sequence). CDR3 length: 17 residues.

This clone was counted between two and nine times. CDR3 residues: CASRSGTGYSPLHF. Partial CDR3 DNA: TGTGCCAGTAGATCCGGGACAGGGTATTCACCC. The rearrangement uses TRBV19 and TRBJ1-6; TRBD1 matches 9 bases. The read terminates 3 residues ahead of where the CDR3 ends, so the germline J gene completes it. Germline trimming cut 6 bases from V and 8 bases from J; bases unmatched to any gene: 5. There are 14 residues in the CDR3. CDR1 and CDR2 from the germline V gene are LNHDA and SQIVND (reference sequence).

Turning to this clone: Read coverage stops 3 residues before the CDR3 terminus; the germline J gene supplies the remainder. The chain recombines TRBV18 with TRBJ2-2; 10 nucleotides align to TRBD2. The CDR3 is made up of 19 amino acids. With V trimmed by 3 bases and J by 0 bases, 10 bases remained unmatched. Germline loops: CDR1 KGHSH, CDR2 LQKENI. The DNA read from the CDR3 is TGTGCCAGCTCACCTCTTCCCCTAGCGGGAGACGCGAACACCGGGGAG. It is translated as CASSPLPLAGDANTGE. The full CDR3 protein is CASSPLPLAGDANTGELFF. The entire variable domain, with the rest obtained from reference TRBV18 and TRBJ2-2, is as follows: NAGVMQNPRHLVRRRGQEARLRCSPMKGHSHVYWYRQLPEEGLKFMVYLQKENIIDESGMPKERFSAEFPKEGPSILRIQQVVRGDSAAYFCASSPLPLAGDANTGELFFGEGSRLTVL.

About this clone: The read gets to within 3 residues of the CDR3 end, and the germline J gene fills in the rest. This sequence joins TRBV7-3 and TRBJ1-2; a possible D gene is TRBD1 (5 bases). Germline V gene data show CDR1 as SGHTA and CDR2 as FQGTGA. CDR3 length: 17 amino acids. The covered CDR3 bases are TGTGCCAGCAGCCTATCGACAGCGGGAATCCGTTCAAATGAC. Amino acid sequence: CASSLSTAGIRSND. Given in full, the CDR3 is CASSLSTAGIRSNDYTF.

This clone was detected ten times or more. From the germline J gene comes the end of the CDR3, since the read stops 3 residues before it. The V call is TRBV19, the J call TRBJ2-7, with a possible D match to TRBD2 (5 bases). Germline-derived CDR1 and CDR2 are LNHDA and SQIVND (reference sequence). Trimming cost V 1 base and J 4 bases, with 11 bases left between them. This CDR3 is 14 amino acids long. The chain's CDR3 is CASSIGGSGYEQYF. CDR3 bases read: TGTGCCAGTAGTATAGGTGGAAGCGGATACGAG.

This clone was recorded at least ten times. The read terminates 3 residues before the CDR3 end, so the remaining end is supplied by the germline J gene. The V call is TRBV18, the J call TRBJ2-3; 13 nucleotides line up with TRBD2. V was clipped by 3 bases and J by 4 bases; unmatched bases: 7. Germline V gene data show CDR1 as KGHSH and CDR2 as LQKENI. This CDR3 comprises 17 residues. The chain's CDR3 is CASSPGTSGMMPDTQYF. The covered CDR3 bases are TGTGCCAGCTCACCGGGGACTAGCGGGATGATGCCAGATACG.

This clone has ten or more counts. The DNA ends 3 residues before the CDR3 does, and the rest of the CDR3 is filled in from the germline J gene. The chain employs TRBV7-8 and TRBJ2-1; 11 bases fit TRBD1. Germline CDR1 and CDR2: SGHVS and FQNEAQ. V lost 5 bases and J lost 3; bases outside the gene matches: 12. The length of the CDR3 is 18 residues. The CDR3 DNA, read in part, is TGTGCCAGCAGCCCTCCGCGGGACAGGGGGACGTACTACAATGAG. Translated: CASSPPRDRGTYYNE. The full CDR3 protein reads CASSPPRDRGTYYNEQFF.

In its sample, this clone is medium-sized. The read finishes 3 residues shy of the CDR3 end, and the germline J gene is used to complete it. This chain uses TRBV29-1 with TRBJ2-5, with TRBD2 as a possible D gene (6 bases). The CDR3 runs 12 residues. Germline CDR1 and CDR2: SQVTM and ANQGSEA. Trimming removed 3 bases from V and 3 bases from J, with 8 bases in between. CDR3 sequence: CSVDSGEETQYF. The CDR3 DNA, read in part, is TGCAGCGTTGACTCGGGGGAAGAGACC.

This clone was observed many times. The read terminates 3 residues ahead of where the CDR3 ends, so the germline J gene completes it. The chain carries TRBV4-1 and TRBJ2-2; D might be TRBD1 (5 bases). The CDR3 has 13 residues. Per germline, CDR1 MGHRA and CDR2 YSYEKL. The V end lost 8 bases, the J end lost 4 bases, and 11 bases lay between the germline ends. The CDR3 loop reads CASAGSATGELFF. The DNA read from the CDR3 is TGCGCCAGCGCAGGGTCGGCCACCGGGGAG.

This clone has a count of ten or more. The missing CDR3 end, 3 residues past where the read stops, is filled in from the germline J gene. The chain couples TRBV20-1 to TRBJ2-7; 12 bases match TRBD2. Germline trimming cut 6 bases from V and 3 bases from J; bases unmatched to any gene: 15. CDR1 is DFQATT and CDR2 is SNEGSKA in the germline V gene (reference sequence). This CDR3 spans 17 amino acids. Partial CDR3 DNA: TGCAGTGCAGAACTAGCGGGAGGCCGATCCCCCCTCTACGAG. It translates to CSAELAGGRSPLYE. The whole CDR3 sequence reads CSAELAGGRSPLYEQYF.

This clone was detected ten times or more. The read ends 3 residues shy of where the CDR3 ends; the end is completed using the germline J gene. The chain is built from TRBV29-1 and TRBJ2-1; TRBD2 aligns across 9 bases. CDR1 is SQVTM and CDR2 is ANQGSEA in the germline V gene. This CDR3 has 14 residues. V gave up 4 bases and J gave up 4 bases; unmatched junction bases: 5. CDR3 sequence: CSVGTAGGYNEQFF. The CDR3 DNA, read in part, is TGCAGCGTTGGAACAGCGGGAGGTTACAATGAG.

This clone was seen at least ten times. The read terminates 3 residues before the CDR3 end, so the remaining end is supplied by the germline J gene. This chain joins TRBV20-1 and TRBJ2-2; 8 bases agree with TRBD2. V trimming: 6 bases; J trimming: 7 bases; junction bases outside the gene matches: 7. This CDR3 contains 13 residues. In germline, CDR1 is DFQATT, CDR2 SNEGSKA (reference sequence). Partial CDR3 DNA: TGCAGTGCCTCTCGGGGGGGTAGCGGGGAG. It translates to CSASRGGSGE. The whole CDR3 is CSASRGGSGELFF.

At least ten counts were recorded for this clone. With the read ending 3 residues before the CDR3 end, the germline J gene is used to fill in that end. J is TRBJ1-3 and V is TRBV10-3; 7 nucleotides agree with TRBD1. The ends lost 2 bases at V and 0 bases at J; junction bases unmatched: 4. The CDR3 contains 16 residues. Germline CDR1 is ENHRY and CDR2 is SYGVKD. The CDR3 DNA, read in part, is TGTGCCATCAGTGAGGCGGGACAGAACTCTGGAAACACC. Protein sequence: CAISEAGQNSGNT. The full CDR3 is CAISEAGQNSGNTIYF.

This clone was observed many times. Read sequence stops 3 residues before the CDR3 end, and the germline J gene provides the missing end. The chain recombines TRBV10-3 with TRBJ2-1; TRBD2 aligns across 7 bases. The length of the CDR3 is 15 residues. Germline trimming cut 8 bases from V and 3 bases from J; bases unmatched to any gene: 10. Germline assignment: CDR1 ENHRY and CDR2 SYGVKD. The CDR3 bases that were read are TGTGCCATCCGAGGGTGGCTAGCGGACTACAATGAG. Its translation is CAIRGWLADYNE. The entire CDR3 is CAIRGWLADYNEQFF.

There are many counts of this clone. The missing CDR3 end, 3 residues past where the read stops, is filled in from the germline J gene. This sequence joins TRBV20-1 and TRBJ2-7, with a possible D match to TRBD1 (5 bases). V was pared by 1 base and J by 3 bases, with 13 bases between. Per germline, CDR1 DFQATT and CDR2 SNEGSKA (reference sequence). The CDR3 is made up of 14 amino acids. CDR3 sequence reads: CSARAGRANYEQYF. CDR3 bases read: TGCAGTGCTAGAGCGGGCAGGGCAAACTACGAG.

This clone was counted at least ten times. Incomplete CDR3 DNA: TGCAGCGTTGTCCAGTCCTACAATGAG. Residues: CSVVQSYNE. The complete CDR3 sequence is CSVVQSYNEQFF. V is TRBV29-1 and J is TRBJ2-1, with unresolved D. Read coverage stops 3 residues before the CDR3 terminus; the germline J gene supplies the remainder. This CDR3 is built from 12 residues. CDR1 is SQVTM, CDR2 ANQGSEA, per germline. With 4 bases removed from V and 1 base from J, the gap between germline ends came to 5 bases.

This clone was counted ten times or more. The read is 3 residues too short to cover the CDR3 end, so that end is filled in from the germline J gene. The chain joins TRBV5-8 to TRBJ2-1, with 14 nucleotides matching TRBD2. The CDR3 has 15 amino acids. The germline V gene has CDR1 SGHTS and CDR2 YDEGEE. J lost 8 bases, V lost 2 bases, and 3 bases had no gene match. CDR3 DNA, as far as it was read: TGTGCCAGCAGCTTTGGACTAGCGGGAGGCGATGAG. Amino acid sequence: CASSFGLAGGDE. The full CDR3 sequence reads CASSFGLAGGDEQFF.

This clone was counted many times. The CDR3 extends 3 residues past the end of the read, so its final part is completed from the germline J gene. The chain couples TRBV20-1 to TRBJ2-7; 7 nucleotides line up with TRBD1. V shed 5 bases and J 2 bases; nucleotides not matched to a gene: 9. Looked up from germline, CDR1 is DFQATT and CDR2 is SNEGSKA (reference sequence). The CDR3 has 14 amino acids. The CDR3 loop is CSAQPQGQPYEQYF. Incomplete CDR3 DNA: TGCAGTGCTCAACCACAGGGACAGCCCTACGAG.

By share, this clone counts as medium-sized. The read is 3 residues too short to cover the CDR3 end, so that end is filled in from the germline J gene. This chain links TRBV24-1 with TRBJ2-2, with 9 bases that match TRBD1. Losses at the gene ends were 2 bases for V and 3 bases for J; bases not matched to a gene: 3. Germline values: CDR1 KGHDR, CDR2 SFDVKD. CDR3 length equals 16 residues. The DNA read from the CDR3 is TGTGCCACCAGTGATTCACGGACAGGGGACACCGGGGAG. It encodes CATSDSRTGDTGE. The whole CDR3 is CATSDSRTGDTGELFF.

This clone has a count of ten or more. The read ends 3 residues before the CDR3 terminus; that terminus is restored from the germline J gene. V and J are TRBV6-2 or TRBV6-3 and TRBJ2-7; no reliable D call. The CDR3 spans 13 residues. Trimming removed 2 bases at V and 2 bases at J, with 7 bases between. Germline V gene sequence: CDR1 MNHEY, CDR2 SVGEGT. Incomplete CDR3 DNA: TGTGCCAGCAGTTACCAGGCTACCTACGAG. It specifies CASSYQATYE. The full CDR3 reads CASSYQATYEQYF.

This clone was recorded many times. The CDR3 end lies 3 residues beyond the end of the read and is filled in from the germline J gene. This chain joins TRBV20-1 and TRBJ2-5, with TRBD2 as a possible D gene (7 bases). The CDR3 contains 14 residues. The germline V gene has CDR1 DFQATT and CDR2 SNEGSKA (reference sequence). Trimming stripped 2 bases from V and 5 bases from J, with 15 bases between. Incomplete CDR3 DNA: TGCAGTGCTAGATACGCCGGGGGGCGGGAGACC. Translated: CSARYAGGRET. The entire CDR3 reads CSARYAGGRETQYF.

This clone has more than one count but fewer than ten. CDR3 region: CAWSVHTGDSPLFF. The sequenced CDR3 bases are TGTGCCTGGAGTGTCCATACAGGGGATTCACCA. The chain combines TRBV30 with TRBJ1-4, with 7 bases fitting TRBD1. The read ends 3 residues before the CDR3 terminus; that terminus is restored from the germline J gene. The V gene's germline CDR1 is GTSNPN and CDR2 SVGIG (reference sequence). The CDR3 extends over 14 amino acids.

This clone was detected ten times or more. CDR3: CASSSTGKPGQKYNEQFF. CDR3 bases read: TGCGCCAGCAGCTCAACCGGGAAACCGGGACAGAAGTACAATGAG. The genes are TRBV5-1 and TRBJ2-1; 7 bases match TRBD1. The read ends 3 residues before the CDR3 terminus; that terminus is restored from the germline J gene. V lost 3 bases and J lost 4; bases outside the gene matches: 16. The V gene's germline CDR1 is SGHRS and CDR2 YFSETQ. The length of the CDR3 is 18 residues.

In its sample, this clone was seen many times. The read gets to within 3 residues of the CDR3 end, and the germline J gene fills in the rest. This sequence joins TRBV19 and TRBJ1-1; perhaps TRBD1 as D (6 bases). Germline V lookup: CDR1 LNHDA, CDR2 SQIVND (reference sequence). This CDR3 region has 15 residues. The V end was cut by 7 bases, the J end by 5 bases, with 20 bases between. Here the CDR3 reads CASNDPRRQGTEAFF. The CDR3 bases that were read are TGTGCCAGTAACGACCCCCGGCGGCAGGGGACTGAA.

This clone was counted a few times. The read comes to an end 3 residues before the CDR3 does, leaving the germline J gene to fill in the end. The chain recombines TRBV7-7 with TRBJ2-2; 13 nucleotides line up with TRBD2. The CDR3 has 14 amino acids. Germline V gives CDR1 SSHAT, CDR2 FNYEAQ (reference sequence). The CDR3 is CASGLAGDPGELFF. The DNA read from the CDR3 is TGTGCTAGCGGACTAGCGGGAGATCCCGGGGAG.